This T cell receptor (beta chain) was documented in a study of shared clonotypes between healthy human individuals. Study-wide results and caveats: Across subsets, estimated richness was generally greater for naive than for memory populations.

The method was immunoSEQ multiplex PCR; TCRdb's version includes in-frame clones alone and lacks a portion of them. This sample carries over 2 million clones, about 95% of them seen once, and the ten largest clones take more than 0.95%. With respect to this clone: The antigen remains unidentified.

Only CD45RO-negative cells positively selected for CCR7 counted as naive CD8 cells, so terminally differentiated effector memory CD45RA+ cells were excluded. V gave up 7 bases and J gave up 8 bases; unmatched junction bases: 10. The germline V gene encodes CDR1 SNHLY and CDR2 FYNNEI. The CDR3 is 14 residues long. This chain joins TRBV2 and TRBJ1-4; TRBD1 aligns across 7 bases. Sequencing was carried out using naive CD8+ T cells sorted from blood. The TCR originated in a man aged 18 to 29 in good health. DNA for the CDR3: TGTGCCAGCAAGGGGGCAGGTTTAAACGAAAAACTGTTTTTT. This encodes CASKGAGLNEKLFF.